This T cell receptor beta chain originates from a study of shared clonotypes between healthy human individuals. At the level of the study: There were three CD4 naive, three CD4 memory, two CD8 naive and one CD8 memory plates per donor.

This table comes from immunoSEQ multiplex PCR, and its TCRdb copy is limited to in-frame clones, with some not included. The data contain about 2.3 million clones, 92% of them singletons. As to this clone: Its specificity is not known.

There are 16 residues in the CDR3. The germline V gene encodes CDR1 KGHSH and CDR2 LQKENI. V dropped 3 bases and J dropped 3; count of bases not matched to a gene: 7. It was into CD45RA+ naive and CD45RA-negative memory subsets that the CD4+ cells were split. General observations from the study: Exclusively blood specimens were collected; tissue repertoires likely differ.

This TCR came from a young man in good health. Some clones in this sample may be carry-over from other donors' samples. This chain links TRBV18 with TRBJ2-3; 9 bases match TRBD2. Sequencing used naive CD4+ T cells from PBMCs. As for subset: CD45RA+ positively selected. CDR3 bases: TGTGCCAGCTCACCCGATAGCGGGAGCTGGACAGATACGCAGTATTTT. Amino acids: CASSPDSGSWTDTQYF.